Presented here are 28 T cell receptor beta chains from one specimen sequenced in a study of T cells in women clearing cervical HPV infection. TCRdb's copy holds only in-frame clones and misses some; the assay was immunoSEQ multiplex PCR. Its table lists 45,000 to 55,000 clones. The sequencing input was blood buffy coat. All receptors derive from a woman between 18 and 70 years old with a cervical HPV16 infection that either progressed to CIN3+ or cleared (not recorded which).

To note about this clone: The read ends 3 residues shy of where the CDR3 ends; the end is completed using the germline J gene. The chain recombines TRBV2 with TRBJ2-7; 7 bases match TRBD2. From germline, CDR1 is SNHLY and CDR2 FYNNEI. V lost 4 bases, J lost 3 bases, and 6 bases stayed unmatched. The CDR3 loop spans 14 amino acids. CDR3 bases read: TGTGCCAGCAGTGCTAAAGCGGGGCTCTACGAG. This encodes CASSAKAGLYE. The whole CDR3 reads CASSAKAGLYEQYF. The entire variable domain, with the rest obtained from reference TRBV2 and TRBJ2-7, is as follows: EPEVTQTPSHQVTQMGQEVILRCVPISNHLYFYWYRQILGQKVEFLVSFYNNEISEKSEIFDDQFSVERPDGSNFTLKIRSTKLEDSAMYFCASSAKAGLYEQYFGPGTRLTVT.

Remarks on this clone: One end of the junction fails to match germline, which may point to a read error. The read halts 3 residues ahead of the CDR3 end, with the missing end drawn from the germline J gene. This chain joins TRBV6-2 or TRBV6-3 and TRBJ2-2; tentative D call: TRBD1 (6 bases). CDR1 is MNHEY, CDR2 SVGEGT, per germline. The CDR3 consists of 17 residues. The CDR3 sequence is CATSHPPHVSGAGELFF. CDR3 DNA (partial): TGTGCCACCAGTCATCCCCCTCATGTGTCAGGGGCCGGGGAG.

Worth noting for this clone: The read finishes 3 residues shy of the CDR3 end, and the germline J gene is used to complete it. The genes are TRBV19 and TRBJ1-3; 9 bases align to TRBD1. The germline gives CDR1 LNHDA, CDR2 SQIVND (reference sequence). The V and J ends lost 4 bases and 7 bases, in that order; junction bases with no gene match: 5. This CDR3 is built from 14 residues. Partial CDR3 DNA: TGTGCCAGTAGTACCTGGACAGGGGTCAACACC. Its protein product is CASSTWTGVNT. The entire CDR3 sequence reads CASSTWTGVNTIYF.

On this clone: The DNA ends 3 residues before the CDR3 does, and the rest of the CDR3 is filled in from the germline J gene. The V gene is TRBV11-2, the J gene TRBJ1-2; the D is unclear. Germline lookup yields CDR1 SGHAT and CDR2 FQNNGV. The CDR3 consists of 13 residues. CDR3 bases read: TGTGCCAGCAGCTTAAATTCTGTACACGGC. Translated: CASSLNSVHG. The whole CDR3 reads CASSLNSVHGYTF.

Turning to this clone: The read halts 3 residues ahead of the CDR3 end, with the missing end drawn from the germline J gene. This chain connects TRBV7-8 to TRBJ2-7; TRBD1 is a possible D gene (6 bases). The CDR3 consists of 14 residues. Between the trimmed V and J ends, which lost 1 base and 2 bases, there was a span of 9 bases. Germline CDR1 SGHVS, CDR2 FQNEAQ. CDR3 DNA (partial): TGTGCCAGCAGCTTAGAGGGGGAAACCTACGAG. Protein: CASSLEGETYE. The CDR3, in full, reads CASSLEGETYEQYF.

In the case of this clone: The sequence runs out 3 residues before the end of the CDR3; the remainder is reconstructed from the germline J gene. The V call is TRBV7-6, the J call TRBJ1-6, with D hard to call. CDR1 SGHVS and CDR2 FNYEAQ come from the germline V gene. This CDR3 is built from 14 residues. The ends were cut back, 2 bases at V and 7 bases at J, with 9 bases in the middle. The part of the CDR3 DNA that was read is TGTGCCAGCAGCTTAAGGGTCGGCAATTCACCC. It specifies CASSLRVGNSP. The whole CDR3 sequence reads CASSLRVGNSPLHF.

Concerning this clone itself: The read falls 3 residues short of the CDR3 end, and the missing part is taken from the germline J gene. The rearrangement links TRBV7-8 to TRBJ2-7; no definite D call. V was clipped by 1 base and J by 3 bases, with 10 bases between them. The germline V gene encodes CDR1 SGHVS and CDR2 FQNEAQ. The CDR3 is made up of 14 amino acids. The DNA read from the CDR3 is TGTGCCAGCAGCTTAGAGCCTGACATCTACGAG. Amino acid sequence: CASSLEPDIYE. The entire CDR3 reads CASSLEPDIYEQYF.

Points on this clone: Sequencing ends 3 residues short of the CDR3 end; the germline J gene provides the rest. The chain carries TRBV28 and TRBJ2-7, with a weak D call TRBD1 (7 bases). Germline CDR1 reads MDHEN; CDR2 reads SYDVKM. Trimming left V 3 bases short and J 0 bases short, with 12 bases between. The CDR3 totals 15 residues. The sequenced CDR3 bases are TGTGCCAGCAGTTTTCGGGGGACAGTCTCCTACGAG. Protein sequence: CASSFRGTVSYE. The whole CDR3 region reads CASSFRGTVSYEQYF. The whole variable domain, remainder taken from reference TRBV28 and TRBJ2-7, is DVKVTQSSRYLVKRTGEKVFLECVQDMDHENMFWYRQDPGLGLRLIYFSYDVKMKEKGDIPEGYSVSREKKERFSLILESASTNQTSMYLCASSFRGTVSYEQYFGPGTRLTVT.

About this clone: The read terminates 3 residues before the CDR3 end, so the remaining end is supplied by the germline J gene. The genes are TRBV2 and TRBJ2-7; D assignment may be TRBD1 or TRBD2 (5 bases each). Trimming took off 0 bases at V and 4 bases at J, with 25 bases between the two ends. CDR3 length: 19 residues. Germline lookup yields CDR1 SNHLY and CDR2 FYNNEI. CDR3 loop: CASSEAARGAWVQFYEQYF. The covered CDR3 bases are TGTGCCAGCAGTGAAGCGGCCAGAGGGGCATGGGTACAATTTTACGAG. The entire variable domain, with the rest obtained from reference TRBV2 and TRBJ2-7, is as follows: EPEVTQTPSHQVTQMGQEVILRCVPISNHLYFYWYRQILGQKVEFLVSFYNNEISEKSEIFDDQFSVERPDGSNFTLKIRSTKLEDSAMYFCASSEAARGAWVQFYEQYFGPGTRLTVT.

A word on this clone: The CDR3 extends 3 residues past the end of the read, so its final part is completed from the germline J gene. V is TRBV2 and J is TRBJ2-7, with D perhaps matching TRBD2 (5 bases). Trimming stripped 8 bases from V and 0 bases from J, with 14 bases between. Looked up from germline, CDR1 is SNHLY and CDR2 is FYNNEI. The CDR3 is 14 residues long. The part of the CDR3 DNA that was read is TGTGCCAGCTGGGGTCGGGGAAGCTCCTACGAG. Residues: CASWGRGSSYE. The complete CDR3 reads CASWGRGSSYEQYF.

Regarding this clone: The read ends 3 residues before the CDR3 terminus; that terminus is restored from the germline J gene. The chain recombines TRBV30 with TRBJ1-1, with D possibly being TRBD1 (6 bases). This CDR3 has 13 residues. Deletions cut 3 bases from V and 4 bases from J, with 12 bases between. Germline V gene sequence: CDR1 GTSNPN, CDR2 SVGIG (reference sequence). CDR3 DNA, as far as it was read: TGTGCCTGGAGGAGGGGGTATGGCACTGAA. It yields the protein CAWRRGYGTE. The full CDR3 protein is CAWRRGYGTEAFF.

Points on this clone: The CDR3 end falls 3 residues outside the read, so it is completed with the germline J gene. The gene calls are TRBV20-1 and TRBJ1-5; tentative D call: TRBD1 (5 bases). CDR3 length: 18 residues. Germline V gene data show CDR1 as DFQATT and CDR2 as SNEGSKA (reference sequence). Trimming took off 0 bases at V and 4 bases at J, with 22 bases between the two ends. CDR3 DNA, as far as it was read: TGCAGTGCTAGAGATGTGCACCGTTCGGGGGTGTGGAATCAGCCC. Residues: CSARDVHRSGVWNQP. The complete CDR3 protein is CSARDVHRSGVWNQPQHF.

As for this clone: Other nucleotide sequences from this sample produce the same CDR3. CDR3 sequence: CASRGQGGTEAFF. Incomplete CDR3 DNA: TGTGCCAGTCGCGGACAGGGAGGGACTGAA. The chain has TRBV2 and TRBJ1-1; 8 bases match TRBD1. Read data end 3 residues before the CDR3 end; the end is taken from the germline J gene. The ends lost 9 bases at V and 5 bases at J; junction bases unmatched: 8. This CDR3 has 13 residues. Germline CDR1 and CDR2: SNHLY and FYNNEI.

As concerns this clone: The CDR3 end lies 3 residues beyond the end of the read and is filled in from the germline J gene. V and J are TRBV14 and TRBJ2-4, with TRBD1 identical over 7 bases. This CDR3 spans 18 amino acids. The junction had 15 bases not matched to a gene; V was cut back by 4 bases and J by 3 bases. Germline loops: CDR1 SGHDN, CDR2 FVKESK. CDR3 bases read: TGTGCCAGCAGCCTCCCGGGACAGAACCTCTTTGACAAAAACATT. Protein sequence: CASSLPGQNLFDKNI. In full, the CDR3 is CASSLPGQNLFDKNIQYF.

A remark on this clone: The CDR3 goes on 3 residues after the read ends, and that part is filled in from the germline J gene. The V gene is TRBV5-5, the J gene TRBJ1-2; D call uncertain. The CDR3 spans 13 residues. CDR1 and CDR2 from the germline V gene are SGHKS and YYEKEE (reference sequence). V was cut by 0 bases and J by 4 bases, with 7 bases left in between. The CDR3 sequence is CASSLADTYGYTF. Incomplete CDR3 DNA: TGTGCCAGCAGCTTGGCAGATACCTATGGC.

CDR3 in amino acids: CASSFSPDSNEKLFF. The DNA read from the CDR3 is TGTGCCAGCAGCTTTTCTCCAGATTCTAATGAAAAA. The J gene is TRBJ1-4, the V gene TRBV5-4; D unclear. With the read ending 3 residues before the CDR3 end, the germline J gene is used to fill in that end. V was clipped by 2 bases and J by 3 bases, with 11 bases between them. Germline assignment: CDR1 SGHNT and CDR2 YYREEE (reference sequence). CDR3 length equals 15 residues. Full variable domain (remainder filled in from reference TRBV5-4 and TRBJ1-4): ETGVTQSPTHLIKTRGQQVTLRCSSQSGHNTVSWYQQALGQGPQFIFQYYREEENGRGNFPPRFSGLQFPNYSSELNVNALELDDSALYLCASSFSPDSNEKLFFGSGTQLSVL.

CDR3 loop: CSARDLRDRNTEAFF. CDR3 bases read: TGCAGTGCTAGAGATCTCCGGGACAGGAACACTGAA. The rearrangement uses TRBV20-1 and TRBJ1-1; 7 bases agree with TRBD1. The CDR3 end falls 3 residues outside the read, so it is completed with the germline J gene. J lost 1 base, V lost 0 bases, and 5 bases had no gene match. Germline lookup yields CDR1 DFQATT and CDR2 SNEGSKA (reference sequence). The CDR3 is made up of 15 amino acids.

Note on this clone: The read falls 3 residues short of the CDR3 end, and the missing part is taken from the germline J gene. The rearrangement joins TRBV7-2 to TRBJ2-3; a weak D match, TRBD1 (6 bases). The germline gives CDR1 SGHTA, CDR2 FQGNSA. This CDR3 is built from 14 residues. The DNA read from the CDR3 is TGTGCCAGCAGCTTAGGCCTTTCAGGGGATGCG. This gives the protein CASSLGLSGDA. The entire CDR3 protein reads CASSLGLSGDAQYF.

Remarks on this clone: The read ends 3 residues before the CDR3 terminus; that terminus is restored from the germline J gene. J is TRBJ1-1 and V is TRBV6-4, with a weak D call TRBD1 (6 bases). The V gene lost 0 bases and the J gene lost 4 bases, with 12 bases spanning the gap. CDR1 is MRHNA, CDR2 SNTAGT, per germline. This CDR3 comprises 15 residues. The CDR3 protein is CASSDSGRGGTEAFF. CDR3 DNA (partial): TGTGCCAGCAGTGACTCGGGCAGGGGAGGCACTGAA.

With respect to this clone: The read halts 3 residues ahead of the CDR3 end, with the missing end drawn from the germline J gene. The rearrangement joins TRBV7-6 to TRBJ1-1, with a weak D call TRBD1 (6 bases). The CDR3 sequence is 13 residues long. With 5 bases removed from V and 5 bases from J, the gap between germline ends came to 12 bases. The germline V gene has CDR1 SGHVS and CDR2 FNYEAQ. The DNA read from the CDR3 is TGTGCCAGCAGCGCTCACAGGGATACTGAA. It yields the protein CASSAHRDTE. The CDR3 in its entirety is CASSAHRDTEAFF.

CDR3 residues: CAWSVSGFDYGYTF. CDR3 bases read: TGTGCCTGGAGTGTCTCAGGGTTTGACTATGGC. This sequence joins TRBV30 and TRBJ1-2, with D perhaps matching TRBD1 (5 bases). From the germline J gene comes the end of the CDR3, since the read stops 3 residues before it. This CDR3 is built from 14 residues. V lost 0 bases and J lost 3, with 11 bases in between. CDR1 GTSNPN and CDR2 SVGIG come from the germline V gene (reference sequence).

Details on this clone: The read terminates 3 residues ahead of where the CDR3 ends, so the germline J gene completes it. The chain joins TRBV18 to TRBJ2-7; 7 bases match TRBD2. V lost 3 bases and J lost 5; bases outside the gene matches: 13. CDR3 size: 16 residues. CDR1 and CDR2 from the germline V gene are KGHSH and LQKENI. The CDR3 region is CASSPGPGLPTNEQYF. The CDR3 bases that were read are TGTGCCAGCTCACCGGGGCCGGGACTACCCACTAACGAG.

The CDR3 bases that were read are TGTGCCTGGAGTCCCCCGGGACAGGGGGCTTCTTTCTATGGC. Its protein product is CAWSPPGQGASFYG. From start to end, the CDR3 is CAWSPPGQGASFYGYTF. The gene calls are TRBV30 and TRBJ1-2; 12 bases fit TRBD1. The read ends 3 residues before the CDR3 terminus; that terminus is restored from the germline J gene. Trimming took 2 bases from V and 4 from J; bases not matched to a gene: 11. The CDR3 extends over 17 amino acids. CDR1 and CDR2 from the germline V gene are GTSNPN and SVGIG (reference sequence).

In regard to this clone: Sequencing ends 3 residues short of the CDR3 end; the germline J gene provides the rest. The chain employs TRBV7-2 and TRBJ2-7, with 9 bases fitting TRBD1. This CDR3 has 15 residues. Germline V gives CDR1 SGHTA, CDR2 FQGNSA. V was clipped by 1 base and J by 6 bases; unmatched bases: 7. Incomplete CDR3 DNA: TGTGCCAGCAGCTTAGGTCGGGACAGGGCAGGCGAG. Translated: CASSLGRDRAGE. The whole CDR3 is CASSLGRDRAGEQYF.

Notes on this clone: Read sequence stops 3 residues before the CDR3 end, and the germline J gene provides the missing end. The V and J genes are TRBV20-1 and TRBJ1-6, with 7 bases matching TRBD1. The length of the CDR3 is 13 residues. With V trimmed by 6 bases and J by 9 bases, 8 bases remained unmatched. Germline V CDR1 and CDR2: DFQATT, SNEGSKA (reference sequence). The DNA read from the CDR3 is TGCAGTGCCGACGCGGGACAGATTTCACCC. Its protein product is CSADAGQISP. The complete CDR3 reads CSADAGQISPLHF.

As concerns this clone: The read gets to within 3 residues of the CDR3 end, and the germline J gene fills in the rest. V and J are TRBV20-1 and TRBJ2-7; perhaps TRBD2 as D (5 bases). V was clipped by 0 bases and J by 4 bases, with 13 bases between them. Germline V gene sequence: CDR1 DFQATT, CDR2 SNEGSKA (reference sequence). The CDR3 loop spans 14 amino acids. The CDR3: CSARDPGKGYEQYF. Incomplete CDR3 DNA: TGCAGTGCTAGAGATCCGGGGAAAGGATACGAG.

In regard to this clone: The read ends 3 residues before the CDR3 terminus; that terminus is restored from the germline J gene. This chain connects TRBV6-1 to TRBJ1-2; weak D call: TRBD1 (5 bases). Looked up from germline, CDR1 is MNHNS and CDR2 is SASEGT. The length of the CDR3 is 15 residues. The CDR3 DNA, read in part, is TGTGCCAGCAGTGAATGGTTCCAGGGAAGAGGCGGC. Translating gives CASSEWFQGRGG. The full CDR3 sequence reads CASSEWFQGRGGYTF.

In regard to this clone: The read stops 3 residues short of the end of the CDR3; the missing end is completed from the germline J gene. The chain carries TRBV18 and TRBJ1-1, with a possible D match to TRBD1 (5 bases). Germline CDR1 reads KGHSH; CDR2 reads LQKENI. CDR3 length: 17 residues. Trimming stripped 0 bases from V and 0 bases from J, with 14 bases between. Partial CDR3 DNA: TGTGCCAGCTCACCACCGCCTCGGACAAACATGAACACTGAA. This translates into CASSPPPRTNMNTE. The CDR3, in full, reads CASSPPPRTNMNTEAFF.